A single sample is the source of the 14 T cell receptor beta chains below, sequenced in a study of blood T cells in healthy people across ages. PCR was performed a second time for about 6 to 11 cycles using a sample-barcoded 5' primer and a J-beta primer mix. TCRdb reprocessed the 5' RACE reads via MiXCR and lists one record per CDR3 protein. Seen here are more than 1,400,000 distinct CDR3 sequences, around 39% observed once, and the top ten hold approximately 7.9%. The sequencing sample was made of blood. The origin of the receptors is a woman aged 18 to 35 in good health.

The V call is TRBV25-1, the J call TRBJ1-1; D is unclear. V lost 1 base and J lost 5, with 8 bases in between. Germline loops: CDR1 MGHDK, CDR2 SYGVNS. This CDR3 comprises 13 residues. The CDR3 loop is CASSEWRETEAFF. As DNA, the CDR3 is TGTGCCAGCAGTGAATGGAGGGAAACTGAAGCTTTCTTT. The full variable domain, rest sourced from reference TRBV25-1 and TRBJ1-1, is EADIYQTPRYLVIGTGKKITLECSQTMGHDKMYWYQQDPGMELHLIHYSYGVNSTEKGDLSSESTVSRIRTEHFPLTLESARPSHTSQYLCASSEWRETEAFFGQGTRLTVV.

This clonotype was seen a single time. This may stem from a read error, because a much larger clone lies one nucleotide away. The chain employs TRBV5-1 and TRBJ2-1; the D call may be TRBD1 or TRBD2 (6 bases each). This CDR3 is 14 amino acids long. Per the germline V gene, CDR1 is SGHRS and CDR2 is YFSETQ. Here the CDR3 DNA reads TGCGCCAGCAATCCCAGGGGAGGAGATGGTGAGCGGTTCTTC. This codes for CASNPRGGDGERFF. The entire variable domain, with the rest obtained from reference TRBV5-1 and TRBJ2-1, is as follows: KAGVTQTPRYLIKTRGQQVTLSCSPISGHRSVSWYQQTPGQGLQFLFEYFSETQRNKGNFPGRFSGRQFSNSRSEMNVSTLELGDSALYLCASNPRGGDGERFFGPGTRLTVL.

The rearrangement uses TRBV30 and TRBJ2-7, with D maybe TRBD1 (6 bases). In germline, CDR1 is GTSNPN, CDR2 SVGIG (reference sequence). There are 14 residues in the CDR3. Trimming took off 5 bases at V and 0 bases at J, with 14 bases between the two ends. DNA for the CDR3: TGTGCCTGGGAAATAGGGGACACCTCCTACGAGCAGTACTTC. It encodes CAWEIGDTSYEQYF. Looking up the rest from reference TRBV30 and TRBJ2-7 gives the full variable domain: SQTIHQWPATLVQPVGSPLSLECTVEGTSNPNLYWYRQAAGRGLQLLFYSVGIGQISSEVPQNLSASRPQDRQFILSSKKLLLSDSGFYLCAWEIGDTSYEQYFGPGTRLTVT.

In its sample, this clonotype was seen a few times. This CDR3 reads CAISESGNEQYF. The CDR3 DNA is TGTGCCATCAGTGAGTCGGGCAACGAGCAGTACTTC. The chain has TRBV10-3 and TRBJ2-7; D remains ambiguous. V dropped 0 bases and J dropped 5 bases, with 5 bases sitting between them. The CDR3 length is 12 residues. The germline CDR1 and CDR2 sequences are ENHRY and SYGVKD.

The rearrangement uses TRBV3-1 and TRBJ2-3, with 8 positions matching TRBD2. Germline trimming cut 0 bases from V and 14 bases from J; bases unmatched to any gene: 13. The CDR3 has 15 residues. Germline V lookup: CDR1 LGHDT, CDR2 YNNKEL (reference sequence). The CDR3 is CASSQDGGASGGSYF. The CDR3 coding sequence is TGTGCCAGCAGCCAAGATGGCGGGGCGAGCGGGGGATCGTATTTT.

DNA for the CDR3: TGCAGTGCTAGGGACAGGGAATCACCCCTCCACTTT. Translation: CSARDRESPLHF. The chain recombines TRBV20-1 with TRBJ1-6, with TRBD1 matching 8 bases. The V and J ends lost 3 bases and 10 bases, in that order; junction bases with no gene match: 2. This CDR3 spans 12 amino acids. CDR1 and CDR2 (germline): DFQATT, SNEGSKA (reference sequence).

Here the CDR3 reads CASSPSGGWDNYGYTF. The CDR3 nucleotides read TGTGCCAGCTCACCGTCAGGGGGTTGGGATAACTATGGCTACACCTTC. The chain combines TRBV18 with TRBJ1-2; 7 bases agree with TRBD1. J lost 1 base, V lost 3 bases, and 8 bases had no gene match. CDR3 size: 16 residues. Per the germline V gene, CDR1 is KGHSH and CDR2 is LQKENI.

The chain couples TRBV20-1 to TRBJ2-7, with 7 bases fitting TRBD1. V was pared by 5 bases and J by 2 bases, with 15 bases of the junction left unmatched. Per germline, CDR1 DFQATT and CDR2 SNEGSKA (reference sequence). There are 16 residues in the CDR3. The CDR3 DNA sequence: TGCAGTGCTCCCAAAGCTCCCCCTCAGGGGGCCTACGAGCAGTACTTC. As protein: CSAPKAPPQGAYEQYF.

In this sample, this clonotype turned up a few times. The chain employs TRBV7-9 and TRBJ1-4, with D possibly TRBD1 on 5 matching bases. This CDR3 has 16 residues. Trimming stripped 5 bases from V and 0 bases from J, with 13 bases between. Germline-derived CDR1 and CDR2 are SEHNR and FQNEAQ (reference sequence). The CDR3 bases are TGTGCCAGCAGCCGAGACAGCCCAGCAACTAATGAAAAACTGTTTTTT. Protein sequence: CASSRDSPATNEKLFF.

This clonotype was detected a few times. CDR3 DNA: TGCGCCAGCAGCTTGGGACAGGGGGCGTTTGAGCAGTACTTC. This translates into CASSLGQGAFEQYF. The chain links TRBV5-1 to TRBJ2-1, with TRBD1 identical over 10 bases. The last part of the DNA fits TRBJ2-7 better; the J call may be wrong. In germline, CDR1 is SGHRS, CDR2 YFSETQ. This CDR3 spans 14 amino acids.

V gene TRBV7-8 combines with J gene TRBJ1-1; a weak D match, TRBD1 (5 bases). Trimming removed 5 bases from V and 5 bases from J, with 15 bases in between. Germline values: CDR1 SGHVS, CDR2 FQNEAQ. This CDR3 comprises 14 residues. The CDR3 DNA reads as TGTGCCAGCAGCGTGGGCAGGGTGGTAACTGAAGCTTTCTTT. Its translation is CASSVGRVVTEAFF.

This clonotype was picked up a small number of times. CDR3 nucleotides: TGTGCCAGCAGTTACTCAGAGAACCGAGATGAGCAGTTCTTC. This translates into CASSYSENRDEQFF. V and J are TRBV6-2 or TRBV6-3 and TRBJ2-1; no clear D gene. This CDR3 spans 14 amino acids. V lost 0 bases to trimming and J lost 8 bases, with 11 bases between them. Germline CDR1 and CDR2: MNHEY and SVGEGT.

In this sample, this clonotype turned up a few times. V is TRBV5-1 and J is TRBJ2-7; 9 positions match TRBD2. Trimming at V came to 0 bases and at J to 0 bases, leaving 13 bases not matched to a gene. Germline-derived CDR1 and CDR2 are SGHRS and YFSETQ. The CDR3 loop spans 19 amino acids. The CDR3 is CASSLAPKTSGNRSYEQYF. The CDR3 nucleotides read TGCGCCAGCAGCTTGGCTCCGAAGACTAGCGGAAATCGCTCCTACGAGCAGTACTTC.

This clonotype was observed a handful of times. This chain connects TRBV30 to TRBJ2-1, with 7 bases that match TRBD1. There are 11 residues in the CDR3. Germline V lookup: CDR1 GTSNPN, CDR2 SVGIG (reference sequence). V gave up 1 base and J gave up 9 bases; unmatched junction bases: 0. The CDR3 bases are TGTGCCTGGAGTGCAGGGGGTGAGCAGTTCTTC. Protein product: CAWSAGGEQFF.